This T cell receptor beta chain was profiled in a study of OX40 agonist ivuxolimab in advanced cancers. TCRdb's table, derived via immunoSEQ multiplex PCR, lists solely in-frame clones and lacks some. Among 25,000 to 30,000 clones, roughly 77% were seen once, and the ten largest hold 33%. This CDR3 has 16 residues. Germline V CDR1 and CDR2: SGDLS, YYNGEE. Trimming stripped 1 base from V and 6 bases from J, with 18 bases between. The chain joins TRBV9 to TRBJ2-3; D remains ambiguous. The specimen comprised CD4+ or CD8+ T cells sorted from blood, sampled in a trial of the OX40 agonist ivuxolimab. This TCR derives from an adult with an advanced solid tumor such as melanoma, head and neck, liver or kidney cancer. CDR3 coding DNA: TGTGCCAGCAGCGTATCAGGTTGGAGTTCCTCGGATACGCAGTATTTT. Protein: CASSVSGWSSSDTQYF.